Included here is one T cell receptor (beta chain) sequence, with context. Germline lookup yields CDR1 WSHSY and CDR2 SAAADI. V shed 3 bases and J 3 bases; nucleotides not matched to a gene: 9. CDR3 length: 16 residues. This entry belongs to a study of blood T cell repertoires in COVID-19. Across the study: The origin of the acute and convalescent COVID-19 samples was the United States, Italy and Spain. Nucleic acid was either cDNA or gDNA, and it came from T cells, B-cell-depleted T cells, or PBMCs.

Original analysis: Amplifying reference gene primers gave estimates of nucleated cell counts. Sequencing was performed with immunoSEQ multiplex PCR; in TCRdb, only in-frame clones are kept and a portion is missing. V and J calls and clone size are those listed in that table; D and trimming were worked out from the DNA. The sample lists about 49,000 clones; 80% to 90% were seen once. V gene TRBV10-2 combines with J gene TRBJ2-7, with 9 bases lining up with TRBD2. This sequence was found in a woman aged 55-75 years with acute or convalescent COVID-19. Source material: peripheral blood. CDR3 coding DNA: TGCGCCAGCAGTGACCTAAGCGGGGGGTCCTACTACGAGCAGTACTTC. It encodes CASSDLSGGSYYEQYF.